This TCR beta chain is from a study of OX40 agonist ivuxolimab in advanced cancers. TCRdb keeps only in-frame clones here, not all; method: immunoSEQ multiplex PCR. The sample lists about 80,000 clones, roughly 81% occurring once. This CDR3 comprises 14 residues. Trimming took off 4 bases at V and 0 bases at J, with 10 bases between the two ends. Germline CDR1 is SNHLY and CDR2 is FYNNEI. The clonotype comes from an adult with an advanced solid tumor such as melanoma, head and neck, liver or kidney cancer. The chain joins TRBV2 to TRBJ2-7, with D possibly being TRBD1 (6 bases). This material consisted of CD4+ or CD8+ T cells sorted from blood, taken in a trial of the OX40 agonist ivuxolimab. CDR3 sequence: CASSGNRDSYEQYF. CDR3 sequence (DNA): TGTGCCAGCAGTGGCAACAGGGACTCCTACGAGCAGTACTTC.